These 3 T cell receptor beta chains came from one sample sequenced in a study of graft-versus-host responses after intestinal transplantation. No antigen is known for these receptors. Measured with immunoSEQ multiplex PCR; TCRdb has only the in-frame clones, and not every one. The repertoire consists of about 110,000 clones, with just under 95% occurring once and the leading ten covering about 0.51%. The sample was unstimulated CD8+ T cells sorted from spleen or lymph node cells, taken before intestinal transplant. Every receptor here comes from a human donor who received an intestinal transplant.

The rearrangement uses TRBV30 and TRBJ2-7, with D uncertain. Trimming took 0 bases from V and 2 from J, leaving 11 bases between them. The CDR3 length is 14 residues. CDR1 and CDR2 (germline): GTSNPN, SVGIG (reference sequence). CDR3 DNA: TGTGCCTGGAGTGTAAAGTCCGCGGCCTACGAGCAGTACTTC. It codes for CAWSVKSAAYEQYF.

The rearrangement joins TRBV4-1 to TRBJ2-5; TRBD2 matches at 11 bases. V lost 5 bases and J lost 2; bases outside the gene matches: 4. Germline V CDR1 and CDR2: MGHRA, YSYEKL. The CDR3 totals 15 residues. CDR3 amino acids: CASSSGTSGQETQYF. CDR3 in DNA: TGCGCCAGCAGCTCCGGGACTAGCGGTCAAGAGACCCAGTACTTC.

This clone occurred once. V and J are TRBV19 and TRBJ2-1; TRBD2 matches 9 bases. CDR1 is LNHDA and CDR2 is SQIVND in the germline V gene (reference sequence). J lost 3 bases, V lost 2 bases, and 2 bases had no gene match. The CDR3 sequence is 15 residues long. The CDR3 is CASSILAGLYNEQFF. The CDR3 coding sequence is TGTGCCAGTAGTATACTAGCGGGACTCTACAATGAGCAGTTCTTC.